This T cell receptor beta chain was profiled in a study of T cell responses to AZD1222 COVID-19 vaccine. Regarding the study as a whole: Donors, mostly white British, included more females; clonal diversity was possibly underestimated. Samples come after the peak T cell response, not at day 14.

Germline V CDR1 and CDR2: KGHSH, LQKENI. Trimming shortened V by 2 bases and J by 2 bases, and 7 bases separated the two germline ends. This CDR3 is built from 13 residues. Repertoires were generated with immunoSEQ multiplex PCR, while TCRdb's copy carries only in-frame clones and drops some. The data contain 120,000 to 150,000 clones, 85% to 95% of them singletons. About this clone: No antigen is known for it.

The sequence was obtained from an adult in good health. This sequence joins TRBV18 and TRBJ2-7; perhaps TRBD1 as D (5 bases). Here the sequenced sample was peripheral blood, taken on day 0 of MenACWY control vaccination. The CDR3 DNA reads TGTGCCAGCTCACCAAAGGGGACCTACGAGCAGTACTTC. Protein sequence: CASSPKGTYEQYF. The entire variable domain, with the rest obtained from reference TRBV18 and TRBJ2-7, is as follows: NAGVMQNPRHLVRRRGQEARLRCSPMKGHSHVYWYRQLPEEGLKFMVYLQKENIIDESGMPKERFSAEFPKEGPSILRIQQVVRGDSAAYFCASSPKGTYEQYFGPGTRLTVT.